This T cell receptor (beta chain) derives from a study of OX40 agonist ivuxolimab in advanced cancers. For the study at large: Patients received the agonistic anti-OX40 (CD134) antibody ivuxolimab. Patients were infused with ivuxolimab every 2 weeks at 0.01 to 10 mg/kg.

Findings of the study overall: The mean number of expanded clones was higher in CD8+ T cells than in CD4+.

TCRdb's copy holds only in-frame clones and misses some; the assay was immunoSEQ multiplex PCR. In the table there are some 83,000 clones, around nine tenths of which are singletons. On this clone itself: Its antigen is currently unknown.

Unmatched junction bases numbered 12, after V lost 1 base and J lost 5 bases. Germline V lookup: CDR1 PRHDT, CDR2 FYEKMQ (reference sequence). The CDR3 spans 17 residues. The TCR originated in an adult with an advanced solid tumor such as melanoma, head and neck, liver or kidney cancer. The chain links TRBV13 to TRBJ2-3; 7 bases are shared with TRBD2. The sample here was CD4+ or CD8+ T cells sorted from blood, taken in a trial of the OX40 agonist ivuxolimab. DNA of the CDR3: TGTGCCAGCAGCTTAGAAGTAACCGGGGGGAAGGTAGATACGCAGTATTTT. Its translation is CASSLEVTGGKVDTQYF.